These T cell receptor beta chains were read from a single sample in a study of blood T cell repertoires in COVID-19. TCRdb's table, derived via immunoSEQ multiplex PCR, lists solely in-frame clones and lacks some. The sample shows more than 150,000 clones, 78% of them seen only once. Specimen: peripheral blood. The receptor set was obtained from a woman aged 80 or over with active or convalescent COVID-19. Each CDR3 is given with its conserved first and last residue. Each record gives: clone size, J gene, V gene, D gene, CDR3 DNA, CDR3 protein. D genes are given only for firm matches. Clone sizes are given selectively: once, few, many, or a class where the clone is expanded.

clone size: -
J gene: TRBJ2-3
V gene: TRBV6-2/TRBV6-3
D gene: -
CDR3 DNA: TGTGCCAGCAGTTATCTCCGACCGGGAAGCATCACAGATACGCAGTATTTT
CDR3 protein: CASSYLRPGSITDTQYF

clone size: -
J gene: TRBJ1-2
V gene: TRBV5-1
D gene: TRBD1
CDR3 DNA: TGCGCCAGCAGCCAGCAGGGGGAGGATGGCTACACCTTC
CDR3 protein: CASSQQGEDGYTF

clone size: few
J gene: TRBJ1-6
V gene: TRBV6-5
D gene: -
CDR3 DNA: TGTGCCACCTCCGACAGACCAACCTATAATTCACCCCTCCACTTT
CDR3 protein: CATSDRPTYNSPLHF

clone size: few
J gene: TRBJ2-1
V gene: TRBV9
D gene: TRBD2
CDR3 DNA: TGTGCCAGCAGTGACGCGGGGGGGAATGAGCAGTTCTTC
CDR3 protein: CASSDAGGNEQFF

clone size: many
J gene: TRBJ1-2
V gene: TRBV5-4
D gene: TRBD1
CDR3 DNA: TGTGCCAGCAGCTCACCACCGGGACAGCCTAACTATGGCTACACCTTC
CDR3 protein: CASSSPPGQPNYGYTF

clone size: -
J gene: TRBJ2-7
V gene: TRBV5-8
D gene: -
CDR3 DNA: TGTGCCAGCAGGACCGGGACAACCTACGAGCAGTACTTC
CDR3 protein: CASRTGTTYEQYF

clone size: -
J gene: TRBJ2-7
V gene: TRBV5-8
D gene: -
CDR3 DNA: TGTGCCAGCAGCTTGCTGACGGGTACCTACGAGCAGTACTTC
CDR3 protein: CASSLLTGTYEQYF

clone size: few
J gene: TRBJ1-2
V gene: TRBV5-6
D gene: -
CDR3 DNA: TGTGCCAGCAGCTTGGGAGTCTCGGACTATGGCTACACCTTC
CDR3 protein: CASSLGVSDYGYTF

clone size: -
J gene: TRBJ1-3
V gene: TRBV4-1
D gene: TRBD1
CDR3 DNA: TGCGCCAGCAGCCAAGATCCTACAGGGGTAGGGGGAAACACCATATATTTT
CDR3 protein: CASSQDPTGVGGNTIYF

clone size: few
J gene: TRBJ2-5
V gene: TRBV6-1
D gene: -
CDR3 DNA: TGTGCCAGCAGTGAAGGCGAGAGGGTATACCAAGAGACCCAGTACTTC
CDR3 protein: CASSEGERVYQETQYF

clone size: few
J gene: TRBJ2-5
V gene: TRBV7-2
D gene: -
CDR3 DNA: TGTGCCAGCAGCCCCCAGGGGGGAAGGAAGGGTGAGACCCAGTACTTC
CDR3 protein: CASSPQGGRKGETQYF

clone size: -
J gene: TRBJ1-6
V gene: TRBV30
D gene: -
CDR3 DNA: TGTGCCTGGGCGGACAGCTCCTATAATTCACCCCTCCACTTT
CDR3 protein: CAWADSSYNSPLHF

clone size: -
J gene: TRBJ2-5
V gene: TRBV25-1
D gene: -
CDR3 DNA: TGTGCCAGCAGTGAATTGAGTGGGGCCGGGGAGACCCAGTACTTC
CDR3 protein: CASSELSGAGETQYF

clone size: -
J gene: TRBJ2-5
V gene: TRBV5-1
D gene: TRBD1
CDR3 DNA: TGCGCCAGCAGCCCACCGACAGGGAGTGGGGCGGAGACCCAGTACTTC
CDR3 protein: CASSPPTGSGAETQYF

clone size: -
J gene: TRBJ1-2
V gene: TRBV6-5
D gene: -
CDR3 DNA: TGTGCCAGCAGTTCCGGGGGGTATCGCTATGGCTACACCTTC
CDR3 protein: CASSSGGYRYGYTF

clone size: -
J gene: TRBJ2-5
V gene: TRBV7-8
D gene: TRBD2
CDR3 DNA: TGTGCCAGCAGCCCACACCCGCGGGGGGTCCGAGAGACCCAGTACTTC
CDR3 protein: CASSPHPRGVRETQYF